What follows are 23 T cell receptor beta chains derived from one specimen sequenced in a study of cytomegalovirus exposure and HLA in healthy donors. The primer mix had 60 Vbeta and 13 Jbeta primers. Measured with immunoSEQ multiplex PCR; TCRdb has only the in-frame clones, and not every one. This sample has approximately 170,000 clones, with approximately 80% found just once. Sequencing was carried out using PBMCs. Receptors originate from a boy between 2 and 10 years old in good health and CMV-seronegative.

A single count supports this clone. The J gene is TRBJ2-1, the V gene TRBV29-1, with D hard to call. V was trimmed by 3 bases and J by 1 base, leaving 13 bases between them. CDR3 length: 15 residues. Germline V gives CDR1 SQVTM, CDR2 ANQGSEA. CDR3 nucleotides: TGCAGCGTTGATTATGCAGGTGGGTCCTACAATGAGCAGTTCTTC. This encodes CSVDYAGGSYNEQFF.

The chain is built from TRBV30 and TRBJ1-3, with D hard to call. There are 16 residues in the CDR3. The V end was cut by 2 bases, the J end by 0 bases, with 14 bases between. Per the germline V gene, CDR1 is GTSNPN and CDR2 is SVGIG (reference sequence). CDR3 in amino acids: CAWSTELMSSGNTIYF. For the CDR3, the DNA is TGTGCCTGGAGTACTGAGCTAATGAGCTCTGGAAACACCATATATTTT.

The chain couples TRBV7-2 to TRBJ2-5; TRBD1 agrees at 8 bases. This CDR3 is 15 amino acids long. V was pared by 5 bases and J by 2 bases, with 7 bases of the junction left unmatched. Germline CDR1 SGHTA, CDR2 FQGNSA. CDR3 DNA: TGTGCCAGCAGCCCAGGGGGCTCAACTCAAGAGACCCAGTACTTC. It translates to CASSPGGSTQETQYF.

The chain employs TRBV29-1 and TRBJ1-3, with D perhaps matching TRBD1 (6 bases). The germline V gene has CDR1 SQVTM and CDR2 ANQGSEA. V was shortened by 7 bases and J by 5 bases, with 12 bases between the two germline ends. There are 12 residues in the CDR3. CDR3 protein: CSARTARNTIYF. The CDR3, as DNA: TGCAGCGCAAGGACAGCTAGAAACACCATATATTTT.

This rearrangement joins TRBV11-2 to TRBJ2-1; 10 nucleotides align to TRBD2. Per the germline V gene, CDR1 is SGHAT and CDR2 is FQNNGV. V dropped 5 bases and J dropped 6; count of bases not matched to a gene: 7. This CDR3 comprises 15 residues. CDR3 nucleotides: TGTGCCAGCAGCCCCGTAGCGGGGGGACTCAATGAGCAGTTCTTC. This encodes CASSPVAGGLNEQFF.

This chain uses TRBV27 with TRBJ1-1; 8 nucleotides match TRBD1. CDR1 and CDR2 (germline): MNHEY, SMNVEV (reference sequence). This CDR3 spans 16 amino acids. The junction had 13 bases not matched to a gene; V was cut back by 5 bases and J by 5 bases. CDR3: CASSPMRRGLGTEAFF. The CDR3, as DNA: TGTGCCAGCAGTCCGATGCGCAGGGGGCTAGGTACTGAAGCTTTCTTT.

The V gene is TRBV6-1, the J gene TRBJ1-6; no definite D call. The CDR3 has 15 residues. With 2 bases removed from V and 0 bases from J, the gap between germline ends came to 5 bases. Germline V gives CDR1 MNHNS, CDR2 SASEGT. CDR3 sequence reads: CASSESSSYNSPLHF. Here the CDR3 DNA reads TGTGCCAGCAGTGAAAGTAGCTCCTATAATTCACCCCTCCACTTT.

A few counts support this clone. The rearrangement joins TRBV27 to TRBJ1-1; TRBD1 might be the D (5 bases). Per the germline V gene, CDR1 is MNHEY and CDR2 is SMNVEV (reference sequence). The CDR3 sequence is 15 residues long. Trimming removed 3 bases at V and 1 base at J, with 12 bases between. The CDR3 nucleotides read TGTGCCAGCAGTTTTGACCCTACAGGGAACACTGAAGCTTTCTTT. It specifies CASSFDPTGNTEAFF.

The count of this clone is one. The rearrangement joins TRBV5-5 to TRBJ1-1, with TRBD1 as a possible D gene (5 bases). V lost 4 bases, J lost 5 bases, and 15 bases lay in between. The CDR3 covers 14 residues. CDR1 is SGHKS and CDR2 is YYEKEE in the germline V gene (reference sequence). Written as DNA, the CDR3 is TGTGCCAGCAGCCCAAGGGCAGGGCTGACTGAAGCTTTCTTT. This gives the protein CASSPRAGLTEAFF.

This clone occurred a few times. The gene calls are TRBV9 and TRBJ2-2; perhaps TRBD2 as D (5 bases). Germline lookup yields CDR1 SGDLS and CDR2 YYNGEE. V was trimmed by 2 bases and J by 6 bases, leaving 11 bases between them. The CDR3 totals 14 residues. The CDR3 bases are TGTGCCAGCAGCGTTGGGAGTCCGGCCGGGGAGCTGTTTTTT. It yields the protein CASSVGSPAGELFF.

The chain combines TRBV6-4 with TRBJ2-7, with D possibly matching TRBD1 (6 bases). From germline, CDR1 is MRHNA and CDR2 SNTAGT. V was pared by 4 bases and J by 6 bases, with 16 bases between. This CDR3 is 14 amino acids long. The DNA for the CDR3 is TGTGCCAGCAGTGTAGGGCCGGAAGGGGGCGAGCAGTACTTC. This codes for CASSVGPEGGEQYF.

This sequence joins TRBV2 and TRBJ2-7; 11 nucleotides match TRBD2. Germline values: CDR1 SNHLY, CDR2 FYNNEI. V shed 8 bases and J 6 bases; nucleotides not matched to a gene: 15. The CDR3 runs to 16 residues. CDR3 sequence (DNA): TGTGCCAGCCCCCTCTTTGGTGGACTAGCGGGCCTCGAGCAGTACGTC. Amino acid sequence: CASPLFGGLAGLEQYV.

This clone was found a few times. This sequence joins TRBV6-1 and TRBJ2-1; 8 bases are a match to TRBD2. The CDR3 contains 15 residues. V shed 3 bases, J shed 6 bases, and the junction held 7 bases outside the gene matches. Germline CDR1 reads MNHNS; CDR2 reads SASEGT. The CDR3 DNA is TGTGCCAGCAGTGATTTCGGGGGGGCCTTCAATGAGCAGTTCTTC. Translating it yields CASSDFGGAFNEQFF.

CDR3 sequence reads: CASGTGNEKLFF. The DNA of the CDR3 is TGTGCCAGCGGGACAGGGAATGAAAAACTGTTTTTT. This sequence joins TRBV27 and TRBJ1-4; 9 nucleotides align to TRBD1. The germline V gene has CDR1 MNHEY and CDR2 SMNVEV (reference sequence). Unmatched junction bases numbered 0, after V lost 8 bases and J lost 5 bases. This CDR3 contains 12 residues.

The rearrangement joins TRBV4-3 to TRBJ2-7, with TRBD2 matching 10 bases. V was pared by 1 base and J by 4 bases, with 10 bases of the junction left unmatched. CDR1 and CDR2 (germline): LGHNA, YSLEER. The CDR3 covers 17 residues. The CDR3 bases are TGCGCCAGCAGCCAAGGACCCGGGGCTAGCGGGAGATACGAGCAGTACTTC. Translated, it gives CASSQGPGASGRYEQYF.

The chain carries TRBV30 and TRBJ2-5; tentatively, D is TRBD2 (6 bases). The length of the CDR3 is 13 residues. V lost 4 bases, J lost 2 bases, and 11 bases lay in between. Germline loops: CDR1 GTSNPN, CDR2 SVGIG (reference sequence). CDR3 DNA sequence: TGTGCCTGGACGGGACTTACACAAGAGACCCAGTACTTC. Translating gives CAWTGLTQETQYF. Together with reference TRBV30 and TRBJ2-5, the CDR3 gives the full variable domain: SQTIHQWPATLVQPVGSPLSLECTVEGTSNPNLYWYRQAAGRGLQLLFYSVGIGQISSEVPQNLSASRPQDRQFILSSKKLLLSDSGFYLCAWTGLTQETQYFGPGTRLLVL.

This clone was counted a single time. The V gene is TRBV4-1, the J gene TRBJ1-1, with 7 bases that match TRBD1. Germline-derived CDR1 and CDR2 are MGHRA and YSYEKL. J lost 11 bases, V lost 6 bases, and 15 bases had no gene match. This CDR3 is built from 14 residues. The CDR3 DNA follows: TGCGCCAGCAGTCACCCCAACAGGGGAGGAGTCGCTTTCTTT. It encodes CASSHPNRGGVAFF.

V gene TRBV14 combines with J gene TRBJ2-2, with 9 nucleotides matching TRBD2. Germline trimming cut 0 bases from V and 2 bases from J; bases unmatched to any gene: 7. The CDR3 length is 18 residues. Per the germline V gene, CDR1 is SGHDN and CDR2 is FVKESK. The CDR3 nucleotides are TGTGCCAGCAGCCAAGAGGCGGCTAGCGGGATAAACACCGGGGAGCTGTTTTTT. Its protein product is CASSQEAASGINTGELFF.

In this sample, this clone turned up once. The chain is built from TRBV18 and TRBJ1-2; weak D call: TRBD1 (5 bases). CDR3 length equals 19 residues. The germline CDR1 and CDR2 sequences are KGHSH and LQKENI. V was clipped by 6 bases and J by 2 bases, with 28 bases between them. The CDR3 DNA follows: TGTGCCAGCTCCCCTCTTCCCCAGGGCAGCGTGACTCCCAACTATGGCTACACCTTC. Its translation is CASSPLPQGSVTPNYGYTF.

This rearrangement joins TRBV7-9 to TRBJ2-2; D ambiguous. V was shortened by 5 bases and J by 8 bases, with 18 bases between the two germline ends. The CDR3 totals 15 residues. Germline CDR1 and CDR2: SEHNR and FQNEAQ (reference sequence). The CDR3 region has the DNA TGTGCCAGCAGCGCCTCGACACGGATGGCTGGGGAGCTGTTTTTT. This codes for CASSASTRMAGELFF.

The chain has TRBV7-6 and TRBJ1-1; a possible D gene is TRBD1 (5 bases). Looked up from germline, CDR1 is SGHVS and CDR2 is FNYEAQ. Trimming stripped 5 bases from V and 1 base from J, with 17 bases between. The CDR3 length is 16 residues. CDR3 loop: CASSPTMGLTNTEAFF. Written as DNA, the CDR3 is TGTGCCAGCAGCCCTACCATGGGGCTTACGAACACTGAAGCTTTCTTT.

CDR3 nucleotides: TGTGCCAGCAGGAGGGAGGGGACAGATACGCAGTATTTT. It encodes CASRREGTDTQYF. The chain uses TRBV6-5 and TRBJ2-3; 7 positions match TRBD2. Germline lookup yields CDR1 MNHEY and CDR2 SVGAGI. Trimming took 6 bases from V and 3 from J; bases not matched to a gene: 3. The CDR3 runs 13 residues.

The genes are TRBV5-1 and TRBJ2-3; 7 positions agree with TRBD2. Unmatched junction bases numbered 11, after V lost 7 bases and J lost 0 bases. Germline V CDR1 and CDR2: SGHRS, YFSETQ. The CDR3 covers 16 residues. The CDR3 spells CASGFSSGDSTDTQYF. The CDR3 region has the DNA TGCGCCAGCGGTTTTTCTAGCGGTGATAGCACAGATACGCAGTATTTT.